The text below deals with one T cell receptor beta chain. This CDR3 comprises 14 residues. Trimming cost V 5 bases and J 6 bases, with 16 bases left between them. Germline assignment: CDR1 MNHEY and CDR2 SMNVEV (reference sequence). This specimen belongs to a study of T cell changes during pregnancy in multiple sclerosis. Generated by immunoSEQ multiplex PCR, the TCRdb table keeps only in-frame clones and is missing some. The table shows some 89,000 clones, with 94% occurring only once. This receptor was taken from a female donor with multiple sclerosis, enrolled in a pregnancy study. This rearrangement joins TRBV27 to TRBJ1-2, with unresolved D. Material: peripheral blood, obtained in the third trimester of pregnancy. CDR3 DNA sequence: TGTGCCAGCAGTCCGACGACAATTTACGATGGCTACACCTTC. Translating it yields CASSPTTIYDGYTF.